Each of the 18 T cell receptor beta chains below was sequenced from the same sample in a study of shared clonotypes between healthy human individuals. CD45RO-negative, CCR7-selected cells formed the naive CD8 fraction, which excluded terminally differentiated effector memory CD45RA+ cells. The repertoire was sequenced with immunoSEQ multiplex PCR; TCRdb's copy has only in-frame clones and lacks some. This table has about 2 million clones, about 95% appearing once. The sequencing input was naive CD8+ T cells sorted from blood. The source is a man between 18 and 35 years old in good health.

The V and J genes are TRBV19 and TRBJ2-2; 12 bases are shared with TRBD2. This CDR3 is built from 16 residues. The junction had 6 bases not matched to a gene; V was cut back by 3 bases and J by 7 bases. CDR1 LNHDA and CDR2 SQIVND come from the germline V gene (reference sequence). DNA for the CDR3: TGTGCCAGTAGTATGCTAGCGGGAGGGCCCGGCGGGGAGCTGTTTTTT. Translated: CASSMLAGGPGGELFF.

The chain has TRBV19 and TRBJ1-5; tentatively, D is TRBD1 (6 bases). Trimming left V 6 bases short and J 4 bases short, with 10 bases between. CDR3 length equals 13 residues. CDR1 and CDR2 from the germline V gene are LNHDA and SQIVND (reference sequence). The DNA of the CDR3 is TGTGCCAGTAGGCGGGACAATAATCAGCCCCAGCATTTT. Protein product: CASRRDNNQPQHF.

The chain couples TRBV4-3 to TRBJ1-4; D ambiguous. With 0 bases removed from V and 7 bases from J, the gap between germline ends came to 9 bases. The CDR3 extends over 14 amino acids. Germline CDR1 reads LGHNA; CDR2 reads YSLEER. The CDR3 loop reads CASSQDPMPEKLFF. For the CDR3, the DNA is TGCGCCAGCAGCCAAGATCCGATGCCTGAAAAACTGTTTTTT.

The chain has TRBV30 and TRBJ2-7; 8 nucleotides agree with TRBD1. Germline CDR1 reads GTSNPN; CDR2 reads SVGIG (reference sequence). This CDR3 region has 13 residues. With 0 bases clipped from V and 6 bases from J, the junction kept 4 bases outside the gene matches. CDR3 in DNA: TGTGCCTGGAGTGTGGGCAGGGGGCTCGAGCAGTACTTC. Protein sequence: CAWSVGRGLEQYF. Based on the CDR3 plus reference TRBV30 and TRBJ2-7, the full variable domain is SQTIHQWPATLVQPVGSPLSLECTVEGTSNPNLYWYRQAAGRGLQLLFYSVGIGQISSEVPQNLSASRPQDRQFILSSKKLLLSDSGFYLCAWSVGRGLEQYFGPGTRLTVT.

The chain joins TRBV6-1 to TRBJ1-1; no clear D. CDR1 and CDR2 (germline): MNHNS, SASEGT. V was trimmed by 7 bases and J by 0 bases, leaving 9 bases between them. The CDR3 runs to 13 residues. The CDR3 sequence: CASIFLLNTEAFF. For the CDR3, the DNA is TGTGCCAGCATTTTCCTCTTGAACACTGAAGCTTTCTTT.

In its sample, this clone was seen once. The genes are TRBV7-9 and TRBJ2-1; D may be TRBD1 (5 bases). Per germline, CDR1 SEHNR and CDR2 FQNEAQ (reference sequence). Trimming cost V 4 bases and J 8 bases, with 15 bases left between them. The CDR3 is made up of 14 amino acids. The CDR3 here is CASSSSPRVYEQFF. CDR3 coding DNA: TGTGCCAGCAGCTCATCCCCCAGGGTCTATGAGCAGTTCTTC.

The chain links TRBV6-1 to TRBJ2-3, with no clear D. Germline V gene sequence: CDR1 MNHNS, CDR2 SASEGT. V lost 3 bases, J lost 5 bases, and 15 bases lay in between. CDR3 length equals 15 residues. The CDR3 DNA reads as TGTGCCAGCAGTGATAGGATCGGCGGATTAGATACGCAGTATTTT. It specifies CASSDRIGGLDTQYF.

Only one count was recorded for this clone. V usage is TRBV21-1 and J usage is TRBJ1-6. TRBV21-1 is annotated as a pseudogene. The CDR3 has 15 residues. CDR3 region: CASHAPAPPGSPLHF. Here the CDR3 DNA reads TGTGCCAGCCATGCCCCAGCCCCGCCTGGTTCACCCCTCCACTTT.

This rearrangement joins TRBV6-5 to TRBJ2-3; D might be TRBD1 (6 bases). The CDR3 has 13 residues. In germline, CDR1 is MNHEY, CDR2 SVGAGI. Trimming left V 2 bases short and J 9 bases short, with 12 bases between. The CDR3 bases are TGTGCCAGCAGTTACCTAGAAAGGGGGACGCAGTATTTT. It translates to CASSYLERGTQYF.

The table lists this clone with a count of one. V is TRBV30 and J is TRBJ2-7, with D possibly being TRBD1 or TRBD2 (5 bases each). The CDR3 consists of 13 residues. V dropped 3 bases and J dropped 4 bases, with 13 bases sitting between them. Germline CDR1 reads GTSNPN; CDR2 reads SVGIG (reference sequence). The CDR3 loop is CAWSRDGGYEQYF. The CDR3, as DNA: TGTGCCTGGAGCCGGGACGGAGGTTACGAGCAGTACTTC.

This chain joins TRBV5-1 and TRBJ2-3; no clear D. The germline CDR1 and CDR2 sequences are SGHRS and YFSETQ. CDR3 length equals 16 residues. Trimming removed 0 bases from V and 6 bases from J, with 17 bases in between. CDR3 region: CASSLEAAIYWDTQYF. The DNA for the CDR3 is TGCGCCAGCAGCTTGGAGGCAGCGATATACTGGGATACGCAGTATTTT.

The rearrangement links TRBV30 to TRBJ1-4, with D possibly being TRBD1 (6 bases). V was trimmed by 0 bases and J by 3 bases, leaving 14 bases between them. CDR3 length: 16 residues. Germline V gene lookup returns CDR1 GTSNPN and CDR2 SVGIG (reference sequence). CDR3 DNA sequence: TGTGCCTGGAGTGTAGGATCCGGGGGCGCTAATGAAAAACTGTTTTTT. Translating it yields CAWSVGSGGANEKLFF.

The V gene is TRBV9, the J gene TRBJ1-1; unclear D gene. The CDR3 consists of 14 residues. V was clipped by 0 bases and J by 1 base, with 7 bases between them. Germline-derived CDR1 and CDR2 are SGDLS and YYNGEE. The CDR3 region has the DNA TGTGCCAGCAGCGTAGTCGACACGAACACTGAAGCTTTCTTT. Protein product: CASSVVDTNTEAFF.

The genes are TRBV2 and TRBJ2-7, with TRBD2 as a possible D gene (5 bases). V gave up 3 bases and J gave up 3 bases, with 9 bases separating them. Looked up from germline, CDR1 is SNHLY and CDR2 is FYNNEI. This CDR3 is built from 13 residues. This chain's CDR3 is CASSEGRHYEQYF. The DNA for the CDR3 is TGTGCCAGCAGTGAGGGGAGACACTACGAGCAGTACTTC.

Turning to this clone: Other DNA sequences in this specimen translate into the identical CDR3. The chain has TRBV4-1 and TRBJ2-7; TRBD2 matches 8 bases. The CDR3 has 13 residues. With V trimmed by 1 base and J by 4 bases, 0 bases remained unmatched. Germline lookup yields CDR1 MGHRA and CDR2 YSYEKL. CDR3 coding DNA: TGCGCCAGCAGCCAAGCTAGCGGGTACGAGCAGTACTTC. Its translation is CASSQASGYEQYF.

This sequence joins TRBV11-2 and TRBJ1-6, with D possibly TRBD1 on 5 matching bases. CDR1 and CDR2 (germline): SGHAT, FQNNGV. Trimming removed 4 bases from V and 5 bases from J, with 12 bases in between. The CDR3 consists of 15 residues. Here the CDR3 DNA reads TGTGCCAGCAGCTCTCGGGGCCTAAATAATTCACCCCTCCACTTT. Translation gives CASSSRGLNNSPLHF.

This clone was seen once. The J gene is TRBJ2-2, the V gene TRBV7-9; D remains unclear. Germline V gene sequence: CDR1 SEHNR, CDR2 FQNEAQ (reference sequence). Between the trimmed V and J ends, which lost 6 bases and 4 bases, there was a span of 12 bases. The CDR3 spans 14 residues. DNA of the CDR3: TGTGCCAGCAGTTCCGCTCTAGTCACCGGGGAGCTGTTTTTT. Protein sequence: CASSSALVTGELFF.

This chain joins TRBV4-1 and TRBJ2-7; 10 positions match TRBD2. Germline CDR1 is MGHRA and CDR2 is YSYEKL. V was pared by 0 bases and J by 6 bases, with 14 bases of the junction left unmatched. CDR3 size: 18 residues. CDR3 sequence reads: CASSQEPVRASGGFEQYF. The CDR3 DNA sequence: TGCGCCAGCAGCCAAGAGCCGGTAAGAGCTAGCGGGGGCTTCGAGCAGTACTTC.